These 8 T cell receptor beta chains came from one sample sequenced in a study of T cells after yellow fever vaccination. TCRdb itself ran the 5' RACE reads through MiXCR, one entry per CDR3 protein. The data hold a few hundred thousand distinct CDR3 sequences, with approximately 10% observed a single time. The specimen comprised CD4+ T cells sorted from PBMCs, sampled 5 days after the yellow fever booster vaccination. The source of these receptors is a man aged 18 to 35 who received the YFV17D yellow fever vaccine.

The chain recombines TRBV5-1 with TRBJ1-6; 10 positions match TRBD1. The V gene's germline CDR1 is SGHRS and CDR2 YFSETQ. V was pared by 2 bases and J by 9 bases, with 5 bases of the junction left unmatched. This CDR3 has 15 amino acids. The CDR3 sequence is CASSLRDRGRSPLHF. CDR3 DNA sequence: TGCGCCAGCAGCTTAAGGGACAGGGGCCGTTCACCCCTCCACTTT.

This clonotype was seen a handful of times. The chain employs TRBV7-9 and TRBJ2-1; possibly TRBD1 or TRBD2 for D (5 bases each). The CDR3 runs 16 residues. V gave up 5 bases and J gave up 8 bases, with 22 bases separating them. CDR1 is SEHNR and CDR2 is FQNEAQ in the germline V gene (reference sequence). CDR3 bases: TGTGCCAGCAGCCCGCCGGGACGGAGACCGGGCGATGAGCAGTTCTTC. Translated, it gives CASSPPGRRPGDEQFF. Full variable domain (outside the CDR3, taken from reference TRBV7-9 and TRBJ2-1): DTGVSQNPRHKITKRGQNVTFRCDPISEHNRLYWYRQTLGQGPEFLTYFQNEAQLEKSRLLSDRFSAERPKGSFSTLEIQRTEQGDSAMYLCASSPPGRRPGDEQFFGPGTRLTVL.

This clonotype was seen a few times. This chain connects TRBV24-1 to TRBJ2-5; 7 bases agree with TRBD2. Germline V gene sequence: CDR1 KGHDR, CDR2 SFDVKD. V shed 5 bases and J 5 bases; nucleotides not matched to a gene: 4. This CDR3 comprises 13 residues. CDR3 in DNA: TGTGCCACCAGTGGCCTCGGGGGGGAGACCCAGTACTTC. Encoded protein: CATSGLGGETQYF.

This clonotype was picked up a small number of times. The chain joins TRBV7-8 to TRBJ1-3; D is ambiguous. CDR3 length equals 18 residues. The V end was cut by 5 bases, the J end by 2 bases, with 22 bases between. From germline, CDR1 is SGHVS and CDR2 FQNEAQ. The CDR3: CASSPVLRSLGAGNTIYF. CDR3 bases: TGTGCCAGCAGCCCTGTACTGCGCAGTCTAGGCGCTGGAAACACCATATATTTT.

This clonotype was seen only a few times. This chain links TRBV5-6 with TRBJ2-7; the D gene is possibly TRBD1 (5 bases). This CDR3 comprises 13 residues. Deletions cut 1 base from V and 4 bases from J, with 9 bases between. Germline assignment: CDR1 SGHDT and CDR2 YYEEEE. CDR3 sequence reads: CASSLQGPYEQYF. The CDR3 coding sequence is TGTGCCAGCAGCTTGCAGGGTCCGTACGAGCAGTACTTC.

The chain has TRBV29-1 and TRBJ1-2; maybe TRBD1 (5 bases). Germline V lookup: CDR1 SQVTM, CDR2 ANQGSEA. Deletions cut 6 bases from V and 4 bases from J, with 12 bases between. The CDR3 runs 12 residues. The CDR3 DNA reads TGCAGCGTCGCGGGGGGAGGCTATGGCTACACCTTC. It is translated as CSVAGGGYGYTF.

CDR3 in amino acids: CASSLGFSEKLFF. CDR3 in DNA: TGCGCCAGCAGCTTAGGGTTCTCTGAAAAACTGTTTTTT. This chain joins TRBV5-1 and TRBJ1-4; D unclear. Looked up from germline, CDR1 is SGHRS and CDR2 is YFSETQ. Trimming stripped 2 bases from V and 7 bases from J, with 9 bases between. CDR3 length: 13 amino acids.

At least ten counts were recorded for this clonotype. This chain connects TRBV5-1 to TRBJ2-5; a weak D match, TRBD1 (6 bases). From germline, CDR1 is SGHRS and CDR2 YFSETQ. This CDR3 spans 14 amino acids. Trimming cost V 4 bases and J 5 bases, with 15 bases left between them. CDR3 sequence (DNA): TGCGCCAGCAGCCTGCAGGGGAGAGTGGAGACCCAGTACTTC. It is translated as CASSLQGRVETQYF.